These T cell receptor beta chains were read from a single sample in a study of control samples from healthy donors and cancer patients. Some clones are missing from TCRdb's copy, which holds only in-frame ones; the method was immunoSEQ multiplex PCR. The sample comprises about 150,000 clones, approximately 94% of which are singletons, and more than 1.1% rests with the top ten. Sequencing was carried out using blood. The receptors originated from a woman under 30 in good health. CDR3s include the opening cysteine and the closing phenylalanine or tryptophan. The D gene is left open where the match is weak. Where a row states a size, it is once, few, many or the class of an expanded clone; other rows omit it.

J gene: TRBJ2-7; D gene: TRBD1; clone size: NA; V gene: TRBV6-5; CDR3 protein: CASRLDRFGVQYF; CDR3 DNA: TGTGCCAGCAGATTGGACAGGTTCGGGGTGCAGTACTTC
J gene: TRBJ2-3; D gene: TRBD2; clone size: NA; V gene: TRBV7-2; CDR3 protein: CASGGGPADTQYF; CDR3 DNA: TGTGCCAGCGGCGGGGGGCCCGCAGATACGCAGTATTTT
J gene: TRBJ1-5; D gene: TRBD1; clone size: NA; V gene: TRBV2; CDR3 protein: CASKNGQGSNQPQHF; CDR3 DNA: TGTGCCAGCAAAAACGGACAGGGTAGCAATCAGCCCCAGCATTTT
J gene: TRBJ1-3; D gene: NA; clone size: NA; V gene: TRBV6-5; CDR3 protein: CASSPRDRGVYTIYF; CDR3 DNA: TGTGCCAGCAGTCCCCGGGACCGAGGGGTGTACACCATATATTTT
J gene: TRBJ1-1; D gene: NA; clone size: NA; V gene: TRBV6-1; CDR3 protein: CASSEVPGPDVEAFF; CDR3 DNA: TGTGCCAGCAGTGAAGTTCCGGGACCTGACGTAGAAGCTTTCTTT
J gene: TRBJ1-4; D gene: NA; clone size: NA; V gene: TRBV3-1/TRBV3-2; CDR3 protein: CASSRDISRWGEKLFF; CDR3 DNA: TGTGCCAGCAGCCGGGACATCTCCCGATGGGGTGAAAAACTGTTTTTT
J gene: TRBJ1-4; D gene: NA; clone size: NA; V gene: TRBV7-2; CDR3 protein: CASSPPAGDEKLFF; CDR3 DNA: TGTGCCAGCTCCCCCCCCGCCGGGGATGAAAAACTGTTTTTT
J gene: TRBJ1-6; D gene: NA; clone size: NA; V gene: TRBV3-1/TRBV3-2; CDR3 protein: CASSPRSTNSPLHF; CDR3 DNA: TGTGCCAGCAGCCCGCGCAGCACCAATTCACCCCTCCACTTT
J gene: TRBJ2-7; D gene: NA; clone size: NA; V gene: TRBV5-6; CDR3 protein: CASSFDGDYSYEQYF; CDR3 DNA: TGTGCCAGCAGCTTCGACGGTGACTACTCCTACGAGCAGTACTTC
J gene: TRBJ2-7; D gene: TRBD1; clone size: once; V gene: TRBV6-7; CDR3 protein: CASYSDRVDEQYF; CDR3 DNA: TGTGCCAGCTACTCGGACAGGGTCGACGAGCAGTACTTC
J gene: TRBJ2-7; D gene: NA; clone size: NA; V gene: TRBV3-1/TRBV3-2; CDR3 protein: CASSLWERTEVGEQYF; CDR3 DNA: TGTGCCAGCAGCCTCTGGGAGCGGACAGAGGTGGGCGAGCAGTACTTC
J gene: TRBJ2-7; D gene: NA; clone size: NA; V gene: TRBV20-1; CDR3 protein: CSASGIAEQYF; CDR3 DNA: TGCAGTGCTAGTGGGATTGCCGAGCAGTACTTC
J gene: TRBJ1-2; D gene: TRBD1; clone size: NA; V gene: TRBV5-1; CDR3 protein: CASSSAGQEAPGAYGYTF; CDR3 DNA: TGCGCCAGCAGCTCCGCGGGACAGGAGGCGCCTGGGGCCTATGGCTACACCTTC
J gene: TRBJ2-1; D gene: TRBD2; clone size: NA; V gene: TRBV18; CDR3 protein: CASSPFGLADNEQFF; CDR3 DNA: TGTGCCAGCTCACCGTTCGGACTAGCGGACAATGAGCAGTTCTTC
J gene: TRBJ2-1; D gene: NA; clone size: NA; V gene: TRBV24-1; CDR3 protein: CATSPQGGGGNEQFF; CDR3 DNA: TGTGCCACCAGTCCTCAGGGGGGGGGCGGTAATGAGCAGTTCTTC
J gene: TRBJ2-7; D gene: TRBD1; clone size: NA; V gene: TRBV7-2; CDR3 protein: CASSFDRGGEQYF; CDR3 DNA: TGTGCCAGCAGCTTCGACAGGGGGGGCGAGCAGTACTTC
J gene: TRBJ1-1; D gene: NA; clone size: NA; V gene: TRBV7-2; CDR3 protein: CASSPDPGNTEAFF; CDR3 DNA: TGTGCCAGCAGCCCGGATCCGGGGAACACTGAAGCTTTCTTT
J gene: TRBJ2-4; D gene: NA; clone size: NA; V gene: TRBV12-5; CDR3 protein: CASGLGITLAKNIQYF; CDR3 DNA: TGTGCTAGTGGTTTAGGCATCACTCTAGCCAAAAACATTCAGTACTTC
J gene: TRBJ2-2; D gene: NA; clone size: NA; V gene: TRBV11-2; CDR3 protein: CASSSLWTLGELFF; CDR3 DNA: TGTGCCAGCAGCTCCCTATGGACCCTCGGGGAGCTGTTTTTT
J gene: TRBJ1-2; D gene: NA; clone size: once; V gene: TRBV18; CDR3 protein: CASSPQEYGYTF; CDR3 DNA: TGTGCCAGCTCACCTCAGGAGTATGGCTACACCTTC
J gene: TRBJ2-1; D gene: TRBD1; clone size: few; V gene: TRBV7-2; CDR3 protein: CASSVGGTGVKQFF; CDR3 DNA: TGTGCCAGCAGCGTGGGCGGGACAGGGGTTAAGCAGTTCTTC
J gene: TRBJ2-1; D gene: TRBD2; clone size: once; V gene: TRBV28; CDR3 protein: CASSLAGAPKGQFF; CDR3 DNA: TGTGCCAGCAGCCTAGCGGGAGCCCCGAAGGGGCAGTTCTTC
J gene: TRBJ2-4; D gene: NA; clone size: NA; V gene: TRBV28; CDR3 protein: CASSLSTGSAKNIQYF; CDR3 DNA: TGTGCCAGCAGTTTAAGTACCGGGAGCGCCAAAAACATTCAGTACTTC
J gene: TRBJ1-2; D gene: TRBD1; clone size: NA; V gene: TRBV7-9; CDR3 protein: CASSSQGAEGYTF; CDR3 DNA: TGTGCCAGCAGCTCCCAGGGGGCGGAAGGCTACACCTTC
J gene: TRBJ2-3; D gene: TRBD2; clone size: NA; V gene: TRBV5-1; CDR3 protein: CASSLLAGLIDTQYF; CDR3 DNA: TGCGCCAGCAGCTTGTTAGCGGGGTTGATAGATACGCAGTATTTT
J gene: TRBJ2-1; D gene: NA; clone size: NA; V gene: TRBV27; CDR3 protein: CASSLSLRNALYNEQFF; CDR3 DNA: TGTGCCAGCAGTTTATCATTGAGGAACGCTCTCTACAATGAGCAGTTCTTC
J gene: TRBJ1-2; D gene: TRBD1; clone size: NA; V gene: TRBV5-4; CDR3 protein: CASSPVGTGELWDYTF; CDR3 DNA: TGTGCCAGCAGCCCCGTCGGGACAGGGGAGCTATGGGACTACACCTTC
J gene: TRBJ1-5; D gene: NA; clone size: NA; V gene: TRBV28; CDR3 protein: CASSFMDGYSNQPQHF; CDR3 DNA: TGTGCCAGCAGTTTCATGGACGGTTACAGCAATCAGCCCCAGCATTTT